This is a list of T cell receptor beta chains from one sample in a study of blood T cell repertoires in COVID-19. The repertoire was sequenced with immunoSEQ multiplex PCR; TCRdb's copy has only in-frame clones and lacks some. The data contain about 440,000 clones, around 88% of them seen just once; the ten biggest clones take up more than 4%. The sample consisted of peripheral blood. Source of these receptors: a woman in her twenties or thirties with acute or convalescent COVID-19. CDR3s include the opening cysteine and the closing phenylalanine or tryptophan. Fields, in order: J gene, V gene, D gene, clone size, CDR3 DNA, CDR3 protein. D genes are given only for firm matches. A clone size is listed for some rows: how often the clone was seen (once, few, many), or a class if it is expanded.

>TRBJ2-1|TRBV27|TRBD2|-
TGTGCCAGCAGTACCCTTAGCGGGGGGCCCAGGTATGAGCAGTTCTTC
CASSTLSGGPRYEQFF
>TRBJ2-5|TRBV15|TRBD1|-
TGTGCCACCAGCAGAGCCCAGGACAGGGAAGAGACCCAGTACTTC
CATSRAQDREETQYF
>TRBJ2-1|TRBV10-2|TRBD2|once
TGCGCCAGCGGGGTCGGGACTAGCGGGGTCAATGAGCAGTTCTTC
CASGVGTSGVNEQFF
>TRBJ2-1|TRBV27|TRBD2|-
TGTGCCAGCAGTTTATCACTAGCGGGGGTAGGCAATGAGCAGTTCTTC
CASSLSLAGVGNEQFF
>TRBJ2-3|TRBV19|TRBD1|few
TGTGCCAGTAACCCCGGGACAGGCTACGGCACAGATACGCAGTATTTT
CASNPGTGYGTDTQYF
>TRBJ1-2|TRBV14|-|-
TGTGCCAGCAGCGGCCGGGGGACCTCCTATGGCTACACCTTC
CASSGRGTSYGYTF
>TRBJ2-1|TRBV6-6|-|once
TGTGCCAGCAGCCCCCGGGACACCGCCTACAATGAGCAGTTCTTC
CASSPRDTAYNEQFF
>TRBJ2-7|TRBV11-2|-|once
TGTGCCAGCAGCCCGTTCCGGGGGGCGACATTTGACGAGCAGTACTTC
CASSPFRGATFDEQYF
>TRBJ1-1|TRBV4-1|-|once
TGCGCCAGCAGCCAAGTTCAGAACACTGAAGCTTTCTTT
CASSQVQNTEAFF
>TRBJ2-3|TRBV7-6|-|-
TGTGCCAGCAGCCTAAGGACAGACTCCACAGATACGCAGTATTTT
CASSLRTDSTDTQYF
>TRBJ2-1|TRBV5-1|TRBD2|-
TGCGCCAGCAGTTCTACCCCCGGGACTAGCGGGGGGGCATACAATGAGCAGTTCTTC
CASSSTPGTSGGAYNEQFF
>TRBJ2-5|TRBV30|TRBD2|-
TGTGCCTGGAGTGGCCACTCGAGCGGGGGTATAGGAAGTGGGGAGACCCAGTACTTC
CAWSGHSSGGIGSGETQYF
>TRBJ2-1|TRBV2|TRBD1|-
TGTGCCAGCAGTGCGGGACAGGGTACTCTCAATGAGCAGTTCTTC
CASSAGQGTLNEQFF
>TRBJ2-5|TRBV18|TRBD2|-
TGTGCCAGCTCACCCTGGACTAGCAGGTCACAAGAGACCCAGTACTTC
CASSPWTSRSQETQYF
>TRBJ2-1|TRBV2|TRBD2|-
TGTGCCAGCAGTGAAGGCCTTACTAGCGGGGCCTACAATGAGCAGTTCTTC
CASSEGLTSGAYNEQFF
>TRBJ2-1|TRBV6-6|-|-
TGTGCCAGCAGTTACTCCCCACTAGCTTTGGGCAATGAGCAGTTCTTC
CASSYSPLALGNEQFF
>TRBJ1-2|TRBV5-1|-|-
TGCGCCAGCAGCGTCGACACCTATGGCTACACCTTC
CASSVDTYGYTF
>TRBJ2-1|TRBV11-3|-|-
TGTGCCAGCAGCTCTGGTAGTTTCCATGAGCAGTTCTTC
CASSSGSFHEQFF
>TRBJ2-7|TRBV5-1|-|-
TGCGCCAGCAGCTTGGATTGGCCTGACAGAAACTCCTACGAGCAGTACTTC
CASSLDWPDRNSYEQYF
>TRBJ1-1|TRBV2|-|-
TGTGCCAGCAAGTGGAGGACAGAGCTAGAAACTGAAGCTTTCTTT
CASKWRTELETEAFF
>TRBJ2-7|TRBV18|TRBD1|-
TGTGCCAGCTCCCCTCAGGGGGCAGCGACCTACGAGCAGTACTTC
CASSPQGAATYEQYF
>TRBJ2-5|TRBV7-3|TRBD1|-
TGTGCCAGCAGCCCGGGACAGGTGGGGTTGATGGAGACCCAGTACTTC
CASSPGQVGLMETQYF
>TRBJ1-4|TRBV14|TRBD1|-
TGTGCCAGCAGCCTCGGGACAGGTTCGGGAAAACTGTTTTTT
CASSLGTGSGKLFF
>TRBJ1-1|TRBV5-1|TRBD1|once
TGCGCCAGCTGCCGGGACAGGCCGAACACTGAAGCTTTCTTT
CASCRDRPNTEAFF
>TRBJ2-2|TRBV9|TRBD2|-
TGTGCCAGCAGCGGACACAGCGGGGGAGCCGGGGAGCTGTTTTTT
CASSGHSGGAGELFF
>TRBJ2-7|TRBV28|TRBD1|-
TGTGCCAGCAGTTATACAGGGGTCGAGCAGTACTTC
CASSYTGVEQYF
>TRBJ1-5|TRBV20-1|-|-
TGCAGTGCTAGTGGGAGGGGAAGCAATCAGCCCCAGCATTTT
CSASGRGSNQPQHF
>TRBJ2-5|TRBV9|TRBD1|-
TGTGCCAGCAGCGCACGGGACAGGGAAGTCGGAGAGACCCAGTACTTC
CASSARDREVGETQYF
>TRBJ2-7|TRBV28|TRBD1|-
TGTGCCAGGGGAACCCCGCCGGACAGGGGTTCGGAGCAGTACTTC
CARGTPPDRGSEQYF
>TRBJ1-1|TRBV28|TRBD1|-
TGTGCCAGCGCGATAGGACAGGGTGTATTGGGATACAGCATGAACACTGAAGCTTTCTTT
CASAIGQGVLGYSMNTEAFF
>TRBJ1-5|TRBV19|-|-
TGTGCCAGTAGTCCAATGGCCCATTCGACACCAAGCAATCAGCCCCAGCATTTT
CASSPMAHSTPSNQPQHF
>TRBJ1-1|TRBV28|-|-
TGTGCCAGCTCTTGGGGGGGGCTGAACACTGAAGCTTTCTTT
CASSWGGLNTEAFF
>TRBJ2-1|TRBV27|TRBD2|-
TGTGCCAGCAGGACCGGGACTAGCGGGGTGAATGAGCAGTTCTTC
CASRTGTSGVNEQFF
>TRBJ1-2|TRBV4-2|-|-
TGTGCCAGCAGCCAAGTCGACCCGGGGGGCAATGGCTACACCTTC
CASSQVDPGGNGYTF
>TRBJ2-3|TRBV7-2|-|-
TGTGCCAGTTCCCCAGGGGGGAACACAGATACGCAGTATTTT
CASSPGGNTDTQYF
>TRBJ1-2|TRBV30|TRBD1|-
TGTGCCTGGAGTCCAACAGGGGGCAGCTATGGCTACACCTTC
CAWSPTGGSYGYTF
>TRBJ2-3|TRBV7-2|-|once
TGTGCCAGCAGCTTAGTAGGATTGGAGGCAGATACGCAGTATTTT
CASSLVGLEADTQYF
>TRBJ1-6|TRBV9|TRBD1|-
TGTGCCAGCAGTACGACAGGGGAATCACCCCTCCACTTT
CASSTTGESPLHF
>TRBJ1-1|TRBV7-6|-|once
TGTGCCAGCAGTAACAGGGAGACTGAAGCTTTCTTT
CASSNRETEAFF
>TRBJ2-1|TRBV12-5|TRBD1|-
TGTGCTAGTGGTTTGGTCGGACAGGGGGCCAATGAGCAGTTCTTC
CASGLVGQGANEQFF
>TRBJ2-7|TRBV7-9|TRBD1|-
TGTGCCAGCAGCTTACGCGGGACAGGAGACTACGAGCAGTACTTC
CASSLRGTGDYEQYF
>TRBJ1-5|TRBV10-3|-|-
TGTGCCATCAGGACAGATAATCAGCCCCAGCATTTT
CAIRTDNQPQHF
>TRBJ2-2|TRBV4-2|TRBD1|once
TGTGCCAGCAGCCAAGATAGGGACAGGGCGAACACCGGGGAGCTGTTTTTT
CASSQDRDRANTGELFF
>TRBJ2-7|TRBV4-1|TRBD2|-
TGCGCCAGCAGCCTTTCGATGCGGGGGGTATACGAGCAGTACTTC
CASSLSMRGVYEQYF
>TRBJ2-1|TRBV3-1/TRBV3-2|-|-
TGTGCCAGCAGCCAAAGAGTCCTCAATGAGCAGTTCTTC
CASSQRVLNEQFF
>TRBJ1-2|TRBV6-1|-|once
TGTGCCAGCAGTGATCGGCAGGCCTATGGCTACACCTTC
CASSDRQAYGYTF
>TRBJ1-1|TRBV4-1|-|-
TGCGCCAGCAGCCAAGAATGGCAGGGTGGGAATACGAACACTGAAGCTTTCTTT
CASSQEWQGGNTNTEAFF
>TRBJ1-1|TRBV5-1|-|-
TGCGCCAGCAGTGACAGGACGAGGGATAGGAACACTGAAGCTTTCTTT
CASSDRTRDRNTEAFF